The rows below give T cell receptor beta chains drawn from one sample of a study of STAT5B mutations in CD4+ large granular lymphocyte leukemia. The protocol was immunoSEQ multiplex PCR, while the TCRdb copy is restricted to in-frame clones and leaves out a portion. Of around 34,000 clones detected, around four fifths appear once; the ten largest clones hold about 4.6%. The sequenced sample consisted of CD4+ T cells from blood buffy coats. The source of these receptors is a human donor in good health. Each CDR3 is given with its conserved first and last residue. The D gene is left open where the match is weak. Some rows mark clone size as missing; the rest say once, few, many or name a class of expanded clone.

J,V,size,D,CDR3,DNA
TRBJ2-7,TRBV30,.,.,CAWSSFNFRGEQYF,TGTGCCTGGAGTTCCTTCAACTTCAGGGGCGAGCAGTACTTC
TRBJ2-7,TRBV7-9,.,TRBD2,CASSLLAGGSYEQYF,TGTGCCAGCAGCTTACTAGCGGGAGGGTCGTACGAGCAGTACTTC
TRBJ1-1,TRBV7-2,.,.,CASSLGGSNTEAFF,TGTGCCAGCAGCTTAGGAGGGTCGAACACTGAAGCTTTCTTT
TRBJ1-5,TRBV6-5,.,.,CASSTQENQPQHF,TGTGCCAGCAGTACCCAAGAGAATCAGCCCCAGCATTTT
TRBJ2-7,TRBV28,.,TRBD1,CASSPTGTGRYEQYF,TGTGCCAGCAGTCCCACCGGGACAGGGAGATACGAGCAGTACTTC
TRBJ1-1,TRBV5-1,few,.,CASSLATGNTEAFF,TGCGCCAGCAGCTTGGCCACAGGGAACACTGAAGCTTTCTTT
TRBJ2-5,TRBV19,.,.,CASSIDGEETQYF,TGTGCCAGTAGTATAGATGGTGAAGAGACCCAGTACTTC
TRBJ1-5,TRBV5-1,.,.,CASSLGDKNQPQHF,TGCGCCAGCAGTTTAGGGGACAAAAATCAGCCCCAGCATTTT
TRBJ2-1,TRBV6-5,.,TRBD2,CASSSGTSGIAEQFF,TGTGCCAGCAGTTCCGGGACTAGCGGGATTGCTGAGCAGTTCTTC
TRBJ2-2,TRBV7-3,.,.,CASSFRLTNTGELFF,TGTGCCAGCAGCTTTAGGCTAACTAACACCGGGGAGCTGTTTTTT
TRBJ2-5,TRBV6-1,.,.,CASSAHLTGDQETQYF,TGTGCCAGCAGTGCCCACCTAACAGGAGATCAAGAGACCCAGTACTTC
TRBJ2-1,TRBV9,.,TRBD2,CASSVGAGAYNEQFF,TGTGCCAGCAGCGTAGGGGCGGGAGCTTACAATGAGCAGTTCTTC
TRBJ2-7,TRBV6-5,.,.,CASSSYRDHEQYF,TGTGCCAGTTCTAGCTACAGGGACCACGAGCAGTACTTC
TRBJ1-2,TRBV6-6,.,.,CASSYGDPVYFYGYTF,TGTGCCAGCAGTTACGGGGACCCAGTTTATTTCTATGGCTACACCTTC
TRBJ1-6,TRBV10-1,.,.,CASAWSGNSPLHF,TGCGCCAGCGCCTGGTCGGGGAATTCACCCCTCCACTTT
TRBJ1-5,TRBV7-8,.,.,CASSLGSSGIANQPQHF,TGTGCCAGCAGCTTAGGCTCCTCCGGGATAGCAAATCAGCCCCAGCATTTT
TRBJ2-2,TRBV7-3,.,.,CASSQGAPNTGELFF,TGTGCCAGCAGCCAAGGGGCCCCGAACACCGGGGAGCTGTTTTTT
TRBJ2-7,TRBV19,.,.,CASKIRDNSYEQYF,TGTGCCAGTAAGATTCGGGACAACTCCTACGAGCAGTACTTC
TRBJ2-5,TRBV5-4,.,TRBD2,CASSGAGGLDGETQYF,TGTGCCAGCAGCGGGGCGGGGGGGCTTGATGGGGAGACCCAGTACTTC
TRBJ2-7,TRBV18,.,.,CASSPDTTYEQYF,TGTGCCAGCTCCCCAGACACCACCTACGAGCAGTACTTC
TRBJ2-2,TRBV7-2,once,TRBD2,CASSFSGTNTGELFF,TGTGCCAGCAGCTTTAGCGGGACGAACACCGGGGAGCTGTTTTTT
TRBJ1-2,TRBV4-3,.,.,CASSQDRPAGSGYTF,TGCGCCAGCAGCCAAGATCGGCCTGCCGGGAGTGGCTACACCTTC
TRBJ2-2,TRBV5-1,.,.,CASSTLTATGELFF,TGCGCCAGCAGCACCCTGACCGCGACCGGGGAGCTGTTTTTT
TRBJ1-2,TRBV28,.,.,CASSLGGAGTDYGYTF,TGTGCCAGCAGTTTAGGGGGGGCCGGGACCGACTATGGCTACACCTTC
TRBJ2-1,TRBV10-3,.,.,CATRGSSYNEQFF,TGTGCCACCAGAGGGAGCTCCTACAATGAGCAGTTCTTC
TRBJ1-1,TRBV18,.,.,CASSPPSPLRTEAFF,TGTGCCAGCTCACCACCTTCCCCTTTAAGGACTGAAGCTTTCTTT
TRBJ2-6,TRBV12-2,.,.,CASRSALQREGDSGANVLTF,TGTGCAAGTCGCTCAGCCCTCCAGCGGGAGGGGGACTCTGGGGCCAACGTCCTGACTTTC
TRBJ2-3,TRBV7-6,.,TRBD2,CASSLQPGGRADTQYF,TGTGCCAGCAGCCTTCAACCGGGGGGGAGGGCCGATACGCAGTATTTT
TRBJ2-7,TRBV28,.,TRBD2,CASSETSGSHEQYF,TGTGCCAGCAGTGAGACTAGCGGGAGTCACGAGCAGTACTTC
TRBJ2-5,TRBV7-2,once,.,CASSFEGMETQYF,TGTGCCAGCAGCTTCGAGGGGATGGAGACCCAGTACTTC
TRBJ2-1,TRBV6-1,.,.,CASSLRISGEQFF,TGTGCCAGCAGTCTACGGATATCCGGTGAGCAGTTCTTC
TRBJ1-2,TRBV7-8,.,.,CASSLKAQASLYGYTF,TGTGCCAGCAGCTTAAAAGCCCAGGCTTCACTCTATGGCTACACCTTC
TRBJ2-3,TRBV5-4,.,.,CASSLAGARGTDTQYF,TGTGCCAGCAGCTTGGCGGGAGCAAGAGGGACAGATACGCAGTATTTT
TRBJ2-1,TRBV29-1,.,TRBD2,CSGVGGLAGVNEQFF,TGCAGCGGGGTGGGGGGGCTAGCGGGAGTAAATGAGCAGTTCTTC
TRBJ1-2,TRBV6-5,once,TRBD1,CASTKDREMGGYTF,TGTGCCAGCACCAAGGACAGGGAAATGGGAGGCTACACCTTC
TRBJ1-1,TRBV7-9,.,.,CASSLVLSFWNTEAFF,TGTGCCAGCAGCTTAGTCCTATCCTTCTGGAACACTGAAGCTTTCTTT
TRBJ2-3,TRBV19,.,TRBD1,CASARRTGGANLYTQYF,TGTGCCAGCGCTCGAAGGACAGGGGGCGCGAATCTATATACGCAGTATTTT
TRBJ2-2,TRBV30,.,.,CAWNQAEVRELFF,TGTGCCTGGAATCAGGCGGAGGTCCGGGAGCTGTTTTTT
TRBJ2-7,TRBV18,once,.,CASSGLETQNYEQYF,TGTGCCAGCTCTGGCCTGGAGACTCAGAACTACGAGCAGTACTTC
TRBJ2-7,TRBV27,few,TRBD2,CASSLEASGRGEQYF,TGTGCCAGCAGTTTGGAGGCTAGCGGGAGGGGCGAGCAGTACTTC
TRBJ1-2,TRBV5-1,.,TRBD1,CASSLEGREGGNYGYTF,TGCGCCAGCAGCTTGGAGGGGCGAGAAGGGGGCAACTATGGCTACACCTTC
TRBJ1-1,TRBV19,.,TRBD1,CASRIPGQGVNEAFF,TGTGCCAGTAGGATCCCGGGACAGGGGGTTAATGAAGCTTTCTTT
TRBJ1-2,TRBV7-2,.,TRBD1,CASTQDRGQGYTF,TGTGCCAGCACCCAGGACAGGGGGCAGGGCTACACCTTC
TRBJ1-4,TRBV27,few,TRBD1,CATGGQVGEKLFF,TGTGCCACCGGGGGACAGGTCGGCGAAAAACTGTTTTTT
TRBJ1-6,TRBV2,.,TRBD1,CASRYTGEALHF,TGTGCCAGCAGGTACACAGGGGAGGCCCTCCACTTT
TRBJ2-1,TRBV28,.,.,CASRYPGPLNEQFF,TGTGCCAGCAGATACCCGGGACCATTGAATGAGCAGTTCTTC
TRBJ1-5,TRBV7-9,.,.,CASSLAGTGPRGNQPQHF,TGTGCCAGCAGCTTAGCGGGAACAGGGCCTCGCGGCAATCAGCCCCAGCATTTT
TRBJ1-2,TRBV7-2,.,.,CASSLPSPYGYTF,TGTGCCAGCAGCTTACCAAGTCCCTATGGCTACACCTTC
TRBJ2-1,TRBV4-1,.,.,CASSQDWSSRFF,TGCGCCAGCAGCCAAGATTGGTCTAGCCGATTCTTC
TRBJ2-3,TRBV7-2,.,TRBD2,CASSLGLAGTDTQYF,TGTGCCAGCAGCTTAGGACTAGCGGGCACAGATACGCAGTATTTT
TRBJ2-7,TRBV28,.,TRBD1,CASRSDRVYEQYF,TGTGCCAGCAGGTCGGACAGGGTCTACGAGCAGTACTTC
TRBJ1-5,TRBV28,.,.,CASSLSIRGQPQHF,TGTGCCAGCAGTTTATCAATCCGGGGTCAGCCCCAGCATTTT
TRBJ1-4,TRBV7-9,.,.,CASSYRGPNEKLFF,TGTGCCAGCAGCTATCGGGGACCTAATGAAAAACTGTTTTTT
TRBJ2-3,TRBV5-1,once,TRBD1,CASSPLRDRGPDTQYF,TGCGCCAGCAGCCCCCTCCGGGACAGGGGCCCAGATACGCAGTATTTT
TRBJ1-1,TRBV11-2,.,.,CASSLGGGGRTEAFF,TGTGCCAGCAGCCTTGGCGGGGGGGGCCGCACTGAAGCTTTCTTT
TRBJ1-2,TRBV6-1,.,.,CASSPDSNSYGYTF,TGTGCCAGCAGTCCCGACAGCAACTCCTATGGCTACACCTTC
TRBJ2-5,TRBV15,.,.,CATSRGGAQETQYF,TGTGCCACCAGCAGAGGGGGGGCCCAAGAGACCCAGTACTTC
TRBJ2-3,TRBV27,few,.,CASSQNRDSARQYF,TGTGCCAGCAGCCAAAATCGGGACTCCGCGAGGCAGTATTTT